The clone carrying this T cell receptor beta chain was seen only once. The germline V gene encodes CDR1 SGHTA and CDR2 FQGTGA. V gave up 2 bases and J gave up 5 bases, with 15 bases separating them. The CDR3 extends over 15 amino acids. PCR amplification relied on 60 Vbeta primers (plus 13 Jbeta primers). Only in-frame clones appear in the TCRdb table, and some are missing; sequencing was by immunoSEQ multiplex PCR. The table includes more than 85,000 clones, over 60% detected once. The data stem from a study of cytomegalovirus exposure and HLA in healthy donors. The V call is TRBV7-3, the J call TRBJ2-5, with unresolved D. This receptor was taken from a female donor in good health and CMV-seronegative. Source material: PBMCs. CDR3 sequence (DNA): TGTGCCAGCAGCTTAGCTGCGGCCCCTCGGGAGACCCAGTACTTC. Its protein is CASSLAAAPRETQYF.